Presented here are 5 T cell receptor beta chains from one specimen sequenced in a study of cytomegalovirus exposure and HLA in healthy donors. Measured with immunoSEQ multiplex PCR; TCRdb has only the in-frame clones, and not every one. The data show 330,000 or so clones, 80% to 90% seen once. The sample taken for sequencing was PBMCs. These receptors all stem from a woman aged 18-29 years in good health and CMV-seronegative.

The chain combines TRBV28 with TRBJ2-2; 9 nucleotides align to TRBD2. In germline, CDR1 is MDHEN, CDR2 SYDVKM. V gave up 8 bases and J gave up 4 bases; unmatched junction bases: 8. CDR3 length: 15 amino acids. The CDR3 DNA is TGTGCCAGCCAGAGCGCTAGCGGGACCACCGGGGAGCTGTTTTTT. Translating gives CASQSASGTTGELFF.

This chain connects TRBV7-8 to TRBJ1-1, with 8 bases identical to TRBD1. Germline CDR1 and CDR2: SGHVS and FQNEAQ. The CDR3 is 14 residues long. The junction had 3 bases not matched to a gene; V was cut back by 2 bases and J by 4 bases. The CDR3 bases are TGTGCCAGCAGCTTACAGGGGGCCGTCACTGAAGCTTTCTTT. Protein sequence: CASSLQGAVTEAFF.

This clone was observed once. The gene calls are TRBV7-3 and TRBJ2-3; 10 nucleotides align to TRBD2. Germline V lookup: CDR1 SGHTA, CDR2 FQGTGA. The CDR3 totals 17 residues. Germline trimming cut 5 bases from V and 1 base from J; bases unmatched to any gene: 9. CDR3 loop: CASSPNIAGGGTDTQYF. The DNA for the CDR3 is TGTGCCAGCAGCCCCAATATAGCGGGAGGAGGCACAGATACGCAGTATTTT.

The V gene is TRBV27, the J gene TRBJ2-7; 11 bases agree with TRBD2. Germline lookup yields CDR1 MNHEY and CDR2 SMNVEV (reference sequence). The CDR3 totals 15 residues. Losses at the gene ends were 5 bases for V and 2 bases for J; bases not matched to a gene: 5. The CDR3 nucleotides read TGTGCCAGCAGTCCGGGACTAGCGGTGACCTACGAGCAGTACTTC. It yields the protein CASSPGLAVTYEQYF.

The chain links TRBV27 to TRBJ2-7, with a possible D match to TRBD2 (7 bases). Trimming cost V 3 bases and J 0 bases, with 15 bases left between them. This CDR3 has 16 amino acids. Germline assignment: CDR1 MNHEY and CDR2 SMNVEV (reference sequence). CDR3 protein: CASSFRLADSSYEQYF. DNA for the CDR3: TGTGCCAGCAGTTTCCGCCTAGCGGACAGCTCCTACGAGCAGTACTTC.